Included here is one T cell receptor (beta chain) sequence, with context. A few counts support this clonotype. The antigen it binds to is not known. Base qualities were left out, and no much larger clone turns up one base away. This specimen comes from a study of response to subunit inactivated influenza vaccine (dated by TCRdb to the late 2010s). General notes on the study: Deep quantitative T cell receptor repertoire profiling was used in the study to track responses to a trivalent subunit inactivated influenza vaccine.

Library preparation employed RT-PCR. TCRdb shows the sequencer as Illumina HiSeq 2500. TCRdb redid the processing of the public reads, applying fastp at Q25 and MiXCR, and retained in-frame beta chains. One record per CDR3 amino acid sequence lists the most common genes and DNA. The sample data list a few hundred thousand distinct CDR3 sequences, and 14% of these were observed just once. In total, the top ten clones hold over 8.5% of the sample. The full study reports these points: According to the authors, only a limited number of new T cells may be recruited by each seasonal influenza vaccination.

The CDR3 goes from the cysteine to the phenylalanine over 13 residues. Only the CDR3 region is kept as DNA, spanning 39 bases read in frame from base 1. The germline V gene encodes CDR1 SQVTM and CDR2 ANQGSEA. The junction shows trimming of 4 bases on V and 6 bases on J, plus 13 bases between the germline ends. Sequencing was performed on PBMCs from blood, taken less than 13 days after vaccination. The V and J genes are TRBV29-1 and TRBJ1-5; no confident D gene assignment can be made. The receptor comes from a man in his forties or fifties who received an inactivated influenza vaccine. Donor details come from another sample of the same person, matched by shared clones. The bases are TGCAGCGTTGGAGGTCATCTGGGTCAGCCCCAGCATTTT. It translates as CSVGGHLGQPQHF. When the CDR3 is completed using the reference TRBV29-1 and TRBJ1-5 genes on either side, the full variable domain is SAVISQKPSRDICQRGTSLTIQCQVDSQVTMMFWYRQQPGQSLTLIATANQGSEATYESGFVIDKFPISRPNLTFSTLTVSNMSPEDSSIYLCSVGGHLGQPQHFGDGTRLSIL.